These 9 T cell receptor beta chains originate from one sample sequenced in a study of blood T cell repertoires in COVID-19 (dated by TCRdb to about 2020). The method was the immunoSEQ multiplex PCR assay. TCRdb carries this immuneACCESS record with in-frame sequences only. Its versions omit some clonotypes, under half of them owing to an unresolved V gene in the studies checked, with the rest unexplained. This sample gives approximately 500,000 clones in total; about 88% of them show up just once. Roughly 8.3% of the sample lies in the top ten. Sequenced input: peripheral blood. These receptors came from a woman between 50 and 59 years old with COVID-19, enrolled during active disease.

Here the CDR3 DNA reads TGTGCCTGGAGTCGACAGGAATCAACTAATGAAAAACTGTTTTTT. Translating gives CAWSRQESTNEKLFF. The chain uses TRBV30 and TRBJ1-4; D may be TRBD1 (6 bases). Trimming took 2 bases from V and 0 from J, leaving 10 bases between them. CDR1 is GTSNPN, CDR2 SVGIG, per germline (reference sequence). The CDR3 consists of 15 residues.

V and J are TRBV18 and TRBJ2-6; TRBD2 is a possible D gene (5 bases). The germline V and J ends were trimmed by 3 bases and 9 bases, with 15 bases remaining between them. Germline lookup yields CDR1 KGHSH and CDR2 LQKENI. This CDR3 is 15 amino acids long. Here the CDR3 DNA reads TGTGCCAGCTCACCCCAAGACGGGGAGTACAACGTCCTGACTTTC. This encodes CASSPQDGEYNVLTF.

J is TRBJ2-3 and V is TRBV9, with D possibly TRBD2 on 5 matching bases. V dropped 3 bases and J dropped 6 bases, with 8 bases sitting between them. Germline lookup yields CDR1 SGDLS and CDR2 YYNGEE. This CDR3 contains 12 residues. CDR3 sequence reads: CASSEGGDTQYF. DNA of the CDR3: TGTGCCAGCAGCGAAGGAGGTGATACGCAGTATTTT.

V and J are TRBV7-8 and TRBJ2-3; no clear D. Trimming left V 5 bases short and J 2 bases short, with 8 bases between. CDR1 is SGHVS, CDR2 FQNEAQ, per germline. The CDR3 runs to 13 residues. The CDR3, as DNA: TGTGCCAGCAGCATACATACCACAGATACGCAGTATTTT. Translation gives CASSIHTTDTQYF.

This chain uses TRBV19 with TRBJ1-5; 10 bases align to TRBD1. This CDR3 spans 18 amino acids. Germline CDR1 and CDR2: LNHDA and SQIVND (reference sequence). V gave up 2 bases and J gave up 1 base; unmatched junction bases: 8. This chain's CDR3 is CASSITDRGRMSNQPQHF. As DNA, the CDR3 is TGTGCCAGTAGTATAACCGACAGGGGGCGAATGAGCAATCAGCCCCAGCATTTT.

The chain uses TRBV28 and TRBJ1-1; D uncertain. Trimming stripped 2 bases from V and 6 bases from J, with 10 bases between. CDR3 length: 13 residues. Germline CDR1 reads MDHEN; CDR2 reads SYDVKM. The DNA of the CDR3 is TGTGCCAGCAGTTTACTCCCTCGGGCTGAAGCTTTCTTT. It yields the protein CASSLLPRAEAFF.

The chain recombines TRBV19 with TRBJ1-1, with D unclear. V was clipped by 6 bases and J by 3 bases, with 8 bases between them. CDR1 and CDR2 from the germline V gene are LNHDA and SQIVND (reference sequence). The length of the CDR3 is 12 residues. CDR3 sequence: CASSYSDTEAFF. For the CDR3, the DNA is TGTGCCAGTAGCTACTCGGACACTGAAGCTTTCTTT.

This chain joins TRBV30 and TRBJ1-2; no clear D. V lost 2 bases and J 4 bases, leaving 11 bases between the germline ends. This CDR3 spans 13 amino acids. Germline V gene data show CDR1 as GTSNPN and CDR2 as SVGIG (reference sequence). The CDR3: CAWSSWETYGYTF. CDR3 DNA: TGTGCCTGGAGTTCATGGGAGACCTATGGCTACACCTTC.

This chain links TRBV6-1 with TRBJ1-2; TRBD1 matches 8 bases. The length of the CDR3 is 14 residues. V lost 3 bases and J lost 4; bases outside the gene matches: 4. Germline lookup yields CDR1 MNHNS and CDR2 SASEGT. The chain's CDR3 is CASSDRGRAYGYTF. CDR3 in DNA: TGTGCCAGCAGTGACAGGGGGCGCGCCTATGGCTACACCTTC.